Listed below are T cell receptor beta chains from one sample, sequenced in a study of OX40 agonist ivuxolimab in advanced cancers. Some clones are missing from TCRdb's copy, which holds only in-frame ones; the method was immunoSEQ multiplex PCR. The sample carries some 100,000 clones, 80% to 95% recorded once. The sequenced sample was CD4+ or CD8+ T cells sorted from blood, obtained in a trial of the OX40 agonist ivuxolimab. The receptors were gathered from an adult with an advanced solid tumor such as melanoma, head and neck, liver or kidney cancer. Each CDR3 is given with its conserved first and last residue. The D gene is left open where the match is weak. Not every row has a clone size; where given, it reads once, few, many or a size class.

TRBD1,TRBV30,TRBJ2-5,-,TGTGCCTGGAGTCAAACAGGGGGCGGGGAGACCCAGTACTTC,CAWSQTGGGETQYF
-,TRBV6-1,TRBJ2-1,once,TGTGCCACCATGGGGGGAAGGGGGCACAATGAGCAGTTCTTC,CATMGGRGHNEQFF
-,TRBV27,TRBJ2-1,-,TGTGCCAGCAGTTTATCGAGGCTAAACAATGAGCAGTTCTTC,CASSLSRLNNEQFF
-,TRBV19,TRBJ2-3,once,TGTGCCAGTAGCCGAAAAGGGGCTGGTACGCAGTATTTT,CASSRKGAGTQYF
TRBD2,TRBV7-8,TRBJ2-5,-,TGTGCCAGCAGCTTAGTTTTGGGGAGGGCTTTGGAGACCCAGTACTTC,CASSLVLGRALETQYF
TRBD1,TRBV7-9,TRBJ1-1,-,TGTGCCAGCAGCTCCGGATCTGGACAGGGGTATACTGAAGCTTTCTTT,CASSSGSGQGYTEAFF
-,TRBV6-5,TRBJ2-1,-,TGTGCCAGCAGCCCGGTCCCGAGCTCCTACAATGAGCAGTTCTTC,CASSPVPSSYNEQFF
TRBD1,TRBV6-6,TRBJ2-2,-,TGTGCCAGCAGTTACTCCAGGGGGTCCGGGGAGCTGTTTTTT,CASSYSRGSGELFF
-,TRBV20-1,TRBJ1-1,-,TGCAGTGCTCCCTCGACCCGTAAAGCTTTCTTT,CSAPSTRKAFF
-,TRBV7-2,TRBJ2-7,-,TGTGCCAGCAGCTTAGAGGCCGGGTTCTACAGCTACGAGCAGTACTTC,CASSLEAGFYSYEQYF
TRBD1,TRBV19,TRBJ2-3,-,TGTGCCAGTAGTAGGGACAGGGTAGGCCTTGCGCAGTATTTT,CASSRDRVGLAQYF
-,TRBV27,TRBJ2-2,-,TGTGCCAGCAGGACACAGGGTAGAATTACCGGGGAGCTGTTTTTT,CASRTQGRITGELFF
TRBD1,TRBV25-1,TRBJ1-5,-,TGTGCCAGCAGTGTCACAGGGGGATATCAGCCCCAGCATTTT,CASSVTGGYQPQHF
-,TRBV7-2,TRBJ1-1,-,TGTGCCAGCAGCTTAGATCCCGGAATAAGGGGGAACACTGAAGCTTTCTTT,CASSLDPGIRGNTEAFF
-,TRBV30,TRBJ2-7,-,TGTGCCTGGAGTGTACGGAGCCAACGCTTTGCCTACGAGCAGTACTTC,CAWSVRSQRFAYEQYF
TRBD1,TRBV19,TRBJ2-4,-,TGTGCCAGTAGGAAGGGGGCCCTAAAAAACATTCAGTACTTC,CASRKGALKNIQYF
TRBD1,TRBV19,TRBJ1-1,-,TGTGCCAGTAGTACGGGACAGGGAGCCACTGAAGCTTTCTTT,CASSTGQGATEAFF
TRBD1,TRBV6-1,TRBJ1-1,-,TGTGCCAGCAGTGCTCGACAGGGGTTGAACACTGAAGCTTTCTTT,CASSARQGLNTEAFF
TRBD1,TRBV7-9,TRBJ2-2,-,TGTGCCAGCAGCTTAGCGACAGGGAAACACACCGGGGAGCTGTTTTTT,CASSLATGKHTGELFF
TRBD1,TRBV6-1,TRBJ2-7,-,TGTGCCAGCAGTGCTCCGGGACAGGGGGTCGGGGAGCAGTACTTC,CASSAPGQGVGEQYF
-,TRBV28,TRBJ2-7,-,TGTGCCACCCACAAGGGGAGTTCTCCGAACGAGCAGTACTTC,CATHKGSSPNEQYF
-,TRBV21-1,TRBJ2-3,-,TGTGCCAGCAGCAAAAGTTCGCGGGCAGCGAGGGATACGCAGTATTTT,CASSKSSRAARDTQYF